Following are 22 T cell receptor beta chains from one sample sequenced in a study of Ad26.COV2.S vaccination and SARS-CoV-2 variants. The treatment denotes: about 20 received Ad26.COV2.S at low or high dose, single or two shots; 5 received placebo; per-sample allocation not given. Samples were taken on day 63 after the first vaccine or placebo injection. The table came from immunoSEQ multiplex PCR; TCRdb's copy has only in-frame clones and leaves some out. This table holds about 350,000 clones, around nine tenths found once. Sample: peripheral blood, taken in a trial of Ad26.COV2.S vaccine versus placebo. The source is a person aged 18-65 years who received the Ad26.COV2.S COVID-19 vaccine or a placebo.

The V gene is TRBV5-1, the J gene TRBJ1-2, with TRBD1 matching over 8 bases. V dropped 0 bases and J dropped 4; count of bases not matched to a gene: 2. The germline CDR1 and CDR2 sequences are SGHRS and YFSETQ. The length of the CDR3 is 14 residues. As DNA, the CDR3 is TGCGCCAGCAGCTTGGGACAGGGGACCTATGGCTACACCTTC. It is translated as CASSLGQGTYGYTF.

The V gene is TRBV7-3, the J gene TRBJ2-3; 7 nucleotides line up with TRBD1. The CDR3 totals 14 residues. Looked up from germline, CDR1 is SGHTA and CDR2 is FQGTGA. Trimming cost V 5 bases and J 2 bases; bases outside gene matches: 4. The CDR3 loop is CASSPGQDTDTQYF. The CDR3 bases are TGTGCCAGCAGCCCCGGACAGGACACAGATACGCAGTATTTT. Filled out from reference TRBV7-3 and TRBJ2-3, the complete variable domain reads GAGVSQTPSNKVTEKGKYVELRCDPISGHTALYWYRQSLGQGPEFLIYFQGTGAADDSGLPNDRFFAVRPEGSVSTLKIQRTERGDSAVYLCASSPGQDTDTQYFGPGTRLTVL.

The CDR3 loop is CASSLRQGYNSPLHF. CDR3 DNA sequence: TGTGCCAGCAGTTTACGACAGGGCTATAATTCACCCCTCCACTTT. The rearrangement uses TRBV6-5 and TRBJ1-6; 7 nucleotides align to TRBD1. This CDR3 contains 15 residues. V lost 4 bases, J lost 3 bases, and 3 bases stayed unmatched. Germline CDR1 reads MNHEY; CDR2 reads SVGAGI.

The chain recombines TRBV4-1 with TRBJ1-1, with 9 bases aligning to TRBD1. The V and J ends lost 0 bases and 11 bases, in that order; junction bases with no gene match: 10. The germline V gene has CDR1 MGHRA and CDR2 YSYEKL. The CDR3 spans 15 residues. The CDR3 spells CASSQEVRTGALAFF. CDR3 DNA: TGCGCCAGCAGCCAAGAGGTGAGGACAGGGGCTTTGGCTTTCTTT.

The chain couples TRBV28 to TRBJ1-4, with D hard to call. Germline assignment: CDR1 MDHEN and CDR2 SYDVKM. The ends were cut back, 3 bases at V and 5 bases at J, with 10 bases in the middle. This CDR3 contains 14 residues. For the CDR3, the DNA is TGTGCCAGCAGTTTTCCTGGGAACAATGAAAAACTGTTTTTT. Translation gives CASSFPGNNEKLFF.

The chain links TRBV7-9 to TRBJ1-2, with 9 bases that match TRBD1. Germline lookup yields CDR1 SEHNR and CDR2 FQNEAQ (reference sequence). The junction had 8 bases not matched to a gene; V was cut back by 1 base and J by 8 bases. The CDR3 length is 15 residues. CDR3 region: CASSLGGTGLGGYTF. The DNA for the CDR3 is TGTGCCAGCAGCTTAGGGGGGACAGGGCTAGGCGGCTACACCTTC.

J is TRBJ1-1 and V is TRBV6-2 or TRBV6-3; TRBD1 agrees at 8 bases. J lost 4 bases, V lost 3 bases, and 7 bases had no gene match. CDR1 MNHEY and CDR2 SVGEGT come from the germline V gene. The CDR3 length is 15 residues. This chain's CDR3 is CASSYSQGAFTEAFF. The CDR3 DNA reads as TGTGCCAGCAGTTATTCCCAGGGGGCGTTCACTGAAGCTTTCTTT.

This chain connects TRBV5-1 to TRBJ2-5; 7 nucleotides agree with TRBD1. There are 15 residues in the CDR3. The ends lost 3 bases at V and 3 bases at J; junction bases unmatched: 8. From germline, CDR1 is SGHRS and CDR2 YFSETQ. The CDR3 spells CASSSRQGPEETQYF. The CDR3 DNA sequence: TGCGCCAGCAGCTCAAGACAGGGCCCTGAAGAGACCCAGTACTTC.

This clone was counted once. CDR3: CASSLSSGSNYEQYF. The CDR3 region has the DNA TGTGCCAGCAGTTTATCTAGCGGGTCTAACTACGAGCAGTACTTC. This rearrangement joins TRBV28 to TRBJ2-7; 8 nucleotides agree with TRBD2. Losses at the gene ends were 1 base for V and 3 bases for J; bases not matched to a gene: 5. The CDR3 is 15 residues long. Per germline, CDR1 MDHEN and CDR2 SYDVKM.

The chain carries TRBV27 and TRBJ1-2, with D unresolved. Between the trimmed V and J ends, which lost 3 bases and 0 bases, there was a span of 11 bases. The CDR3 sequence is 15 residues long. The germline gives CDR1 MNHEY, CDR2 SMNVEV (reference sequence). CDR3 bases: TGTGCCAGCAGTTTCGCCAGCGGACCTAACTATGGCTACACCTTC. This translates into CASSFASGPNYGYTF.

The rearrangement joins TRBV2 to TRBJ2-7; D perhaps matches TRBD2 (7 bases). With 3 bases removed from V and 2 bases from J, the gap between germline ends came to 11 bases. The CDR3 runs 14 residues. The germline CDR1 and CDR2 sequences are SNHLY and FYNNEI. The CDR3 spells CASSDAGATYEQYF. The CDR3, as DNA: TGTGCCAGCAGTGACGCGGGGGCAACCTACGAGCAGTACTTC.

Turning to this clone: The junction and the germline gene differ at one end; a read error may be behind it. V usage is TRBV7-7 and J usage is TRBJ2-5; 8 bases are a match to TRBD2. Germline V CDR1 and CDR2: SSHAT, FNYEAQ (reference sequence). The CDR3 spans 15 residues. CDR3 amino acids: CASSSGLGVGETQYF. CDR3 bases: TGTGCTAGCAGCTCGGGACTAGGGGTAGGAGAGACCCAGTACTTC.

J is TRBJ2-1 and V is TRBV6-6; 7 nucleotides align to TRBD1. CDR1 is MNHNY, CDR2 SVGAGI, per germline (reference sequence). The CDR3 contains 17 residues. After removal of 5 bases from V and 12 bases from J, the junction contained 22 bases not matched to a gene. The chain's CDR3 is CASSLPSNRGLCQGQFF. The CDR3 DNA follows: TGTGCCAGCAGTCTCCCTTCCAACAGGGGTCTTTGCCAGGGGCAGTTCTTC.

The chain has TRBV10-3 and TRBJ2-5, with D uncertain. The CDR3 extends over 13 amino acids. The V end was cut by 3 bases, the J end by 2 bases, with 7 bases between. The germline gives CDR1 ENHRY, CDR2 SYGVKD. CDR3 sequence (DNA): TGTGCCATCAGTGAACAGACACAAGAGACCCAGTACTTC. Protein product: CAISEQTQETQYF.

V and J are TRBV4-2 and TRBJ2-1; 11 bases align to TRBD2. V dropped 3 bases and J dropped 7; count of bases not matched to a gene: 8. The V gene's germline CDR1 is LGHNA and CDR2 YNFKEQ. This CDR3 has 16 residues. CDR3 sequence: CASSHLSGGAGNEQFF. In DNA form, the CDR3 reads TGTGCCAGCAGCCATCTTAGCGGGGGGGCCGGGAATGAGCAGTTCTTC.

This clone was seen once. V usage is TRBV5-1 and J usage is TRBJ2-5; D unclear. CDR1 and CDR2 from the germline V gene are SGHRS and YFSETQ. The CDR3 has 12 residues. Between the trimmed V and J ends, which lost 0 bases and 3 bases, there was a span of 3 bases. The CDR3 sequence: CASSLGEETQYF. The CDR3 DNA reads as TGCGCCAGCAGCTTGGGAGAAGAGACCCAGTACTTC. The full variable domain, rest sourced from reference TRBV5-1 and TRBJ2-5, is KAGVTQTPRYLIKTRGQQVTLSCSPISGHRSVSWYQQTPGQGLQFLFEYFSETQRNKGNFPGRFSGRQFSNSRSEMNVSTLELGDSALYLCASSLGEETQYFGPGTRLLVL.

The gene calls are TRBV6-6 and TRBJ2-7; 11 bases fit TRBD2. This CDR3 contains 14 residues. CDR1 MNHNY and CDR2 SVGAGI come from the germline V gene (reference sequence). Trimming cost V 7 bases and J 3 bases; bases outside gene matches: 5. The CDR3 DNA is TGTGCCAGCAAAATGACTAGCGGGATCTACGAGCAGTACTTC. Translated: CASKMTSGIYEQYF.

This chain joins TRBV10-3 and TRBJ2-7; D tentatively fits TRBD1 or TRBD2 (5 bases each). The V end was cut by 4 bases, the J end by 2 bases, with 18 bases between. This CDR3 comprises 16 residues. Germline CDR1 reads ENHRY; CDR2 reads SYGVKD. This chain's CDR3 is CAISGGNGSRAYEQYF. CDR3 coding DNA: TGTGCCATCAGTGGGGGGAACGGTAGCCGGGCCTACGAGCAGTACTTC.

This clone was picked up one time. CDR3 sequence: CASTPHRAGSGANVLTF. CDR3 DNA sequence: TGTGCCAGTACCCCCCACCGGGCCGGCTCTGGGGCCAACGTCCTGACTTTC. The V gene is TRBV19, the J gene TRBJ2-6; D remains unclear. The V end lost 7 bases, the J end lost 0 bases, and 16 bases lay between the germline ends. The V gene's germline CDR1 is LNHDA and CDR2 SQIVND (reference sequence). CDR3 length: 17 residues.

CDR3 sequence reads: CASSMLGVGGNQPQHF. In DNA form, the CDR3 reads TGTGCCAGTAGTATGTTAGGGGTTGGGGGCAATCAGCCCCAGCATTTT. The J gene is TRBJ1-5, the V gene TRBV19, with D possibly matching TRBD1 (5 bases). Germline CDR1 reads LNHDA; CDR2 reads SQIVND (reference sequence). V shed 3 bases and J shed 2 bases, with 14 bases lying between them. The CDR3 is 16 amino acids.

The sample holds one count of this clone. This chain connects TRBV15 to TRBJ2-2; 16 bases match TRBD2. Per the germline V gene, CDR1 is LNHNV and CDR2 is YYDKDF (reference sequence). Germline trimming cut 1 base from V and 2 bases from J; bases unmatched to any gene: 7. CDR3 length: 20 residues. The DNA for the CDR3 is TGTGCCACCAGCAGAGGACCGGGACTAGCGGGGGGGCCCAACACCGGGGAGCTGTTTTTT. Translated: CATSRGPGLAGGPNTGELFF.

The CDR3 DNA follows: TGTGCCAGTAGCTCCCCGGGACAGGGGGCCTACGAGCAGTACTTC. It is translated as CASSSPGQGAYEQYF. J is TRBJ2-7 and V is TRBV19, with 11 bases fitting TRBD1. Trimming took 6 bases from V and 2 from J; bases not matched to a gene: 6. The CDR3 is 15 amino acids. CDR1 is LNHDA and CDR2 is SQIVND in the germline V gene (reference sequence).